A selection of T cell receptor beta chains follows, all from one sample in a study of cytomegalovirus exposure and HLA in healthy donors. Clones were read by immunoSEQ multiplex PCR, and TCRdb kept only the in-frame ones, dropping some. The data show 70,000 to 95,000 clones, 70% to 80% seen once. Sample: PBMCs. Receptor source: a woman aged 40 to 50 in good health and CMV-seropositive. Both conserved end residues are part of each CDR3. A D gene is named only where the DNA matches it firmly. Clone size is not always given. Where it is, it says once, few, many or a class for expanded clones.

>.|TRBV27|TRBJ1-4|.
TGTGCCAGCAGTTTAGTCTGGGGGGGGAATGAAAAACTGTTTTTT
CASSLVWGGNEKLFF
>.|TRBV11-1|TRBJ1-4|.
TGTGCCAGCAGCTCTACGGGACAAGACAATGAAAAACTGTTTTTT
CASSSTGQDNEKLFF
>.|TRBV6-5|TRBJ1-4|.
TGTGCCAGCAGTTACGAGGGTACGAATGAAAAACTGTTTTTT
CASSYEGTNEKLFF
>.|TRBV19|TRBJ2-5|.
TGTGCCAGTAGTATGCCCCGACACTCAGGGGCAGAGACCCAGTACTTC
CASSMPRHSGAETQYF
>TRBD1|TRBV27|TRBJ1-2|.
TGTGCCAGCAGTTTCTCGGGGCAGGGGGTAGGATCTTATGGCTACACCTTC
CASSFSGQGVGSYGYTF
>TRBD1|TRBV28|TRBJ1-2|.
TGTGCCAGCAGTTCCCCCGGGACAGGGGATCATGGCTACACCTTC
CASSSPGTGDHGYTF
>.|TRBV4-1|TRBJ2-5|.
TGCGCCAGCAGCCAAGGGGCCCGAGGGGAGACCCAGTACTTC
CASSQGARGETQYF
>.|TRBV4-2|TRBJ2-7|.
TGTGCCAGCAGCCAAGATCCCGTTACATACGAGCAGTACTTC
CASSQDPVTYEQYF
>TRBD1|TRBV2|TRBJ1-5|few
TGTGCCAGCTCCAGGGACAGAAATGTAGGCAATCAGCCCCAGCATTTT
CASSRDRNVGNQPQHF
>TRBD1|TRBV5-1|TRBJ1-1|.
TGCGCCAGCAGCACAAGAGGGGGCCTGAACACTGAAGCTTTCTTT
CASSTRGGLNTEAFF
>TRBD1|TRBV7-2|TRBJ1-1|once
TGTGCCAGCCGGCCACAGGGGGCGCCCACTGAAGCTTTCTTT
CASRPQGAPTEAFF
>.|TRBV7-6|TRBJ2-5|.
TGTGCCAGCAGCCCCGACAGGCTCAAGGCTGAGACCCAGTACTTC
CASSPDRLKAETQYF
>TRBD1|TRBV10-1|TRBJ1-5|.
TGCGCCAGCAGCCCGAGGACAGGGGCGGGACAGCCCCAGCATTTT
CASSPRTGAGQPQHF
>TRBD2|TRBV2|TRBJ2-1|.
TGTGCCAGCGGGGGGGGGAATCATGAGCAGTTCTTC
CASGGGNHEQFF
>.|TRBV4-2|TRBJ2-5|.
TGTGCCAGCAGCCAAGATTGGCAGGGTAGAGAGACCCAGTACTTC
CASSQDWQGRETQYF
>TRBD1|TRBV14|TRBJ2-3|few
TGTGCCAGCAGCTTCTGGACAGGCGGCACAGATACGCAGTATTTT
CASSFWTGGTDTQYF
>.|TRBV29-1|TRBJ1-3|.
TGCAGCGTTGCGGGGGGCAGCCTCCCCTCTGGAAACACCATATATTTT
CSVAGGSLPSGNTIYF